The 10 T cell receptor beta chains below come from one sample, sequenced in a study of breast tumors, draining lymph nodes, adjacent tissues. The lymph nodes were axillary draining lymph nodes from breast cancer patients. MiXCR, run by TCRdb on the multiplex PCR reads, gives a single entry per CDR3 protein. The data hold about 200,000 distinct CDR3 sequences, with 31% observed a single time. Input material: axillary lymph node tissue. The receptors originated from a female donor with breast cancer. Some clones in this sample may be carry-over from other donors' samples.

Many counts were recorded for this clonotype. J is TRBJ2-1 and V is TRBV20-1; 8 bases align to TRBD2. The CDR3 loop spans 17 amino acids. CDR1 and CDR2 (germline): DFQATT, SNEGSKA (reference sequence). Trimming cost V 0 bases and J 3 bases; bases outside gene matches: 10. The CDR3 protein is CSARDHSTSENYNEQFF. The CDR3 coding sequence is TGCAGTGCTAGAGACCACTCGACTAGCGAAAACTACAATGAGCAGTTCTTC.

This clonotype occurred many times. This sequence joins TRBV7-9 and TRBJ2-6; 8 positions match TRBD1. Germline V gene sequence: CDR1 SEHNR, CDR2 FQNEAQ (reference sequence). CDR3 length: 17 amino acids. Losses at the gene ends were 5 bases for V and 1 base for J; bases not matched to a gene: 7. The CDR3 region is CASSTRQGQSGANVLTF. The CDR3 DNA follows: TGTGCCAGCAGCACCCGACAGGGGCAGTCTGGGGCCAACGTCCTGACTTTC.

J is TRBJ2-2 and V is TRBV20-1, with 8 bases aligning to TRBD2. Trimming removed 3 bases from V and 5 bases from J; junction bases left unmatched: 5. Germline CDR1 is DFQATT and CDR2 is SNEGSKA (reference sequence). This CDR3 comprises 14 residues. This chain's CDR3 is CSARASSGTGELFF. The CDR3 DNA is TGCAGTGCTAGGGCGTCTAGCGGGACCGGGGAGCTGTTTTTT.

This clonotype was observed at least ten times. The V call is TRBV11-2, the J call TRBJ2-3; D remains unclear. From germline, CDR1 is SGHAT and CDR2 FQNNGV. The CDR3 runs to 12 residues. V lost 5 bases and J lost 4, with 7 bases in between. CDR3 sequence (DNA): TGTGCCAGCAGCCTAGTGGCAGATACGCAGTATTTT. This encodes CASSLVADTQYF.

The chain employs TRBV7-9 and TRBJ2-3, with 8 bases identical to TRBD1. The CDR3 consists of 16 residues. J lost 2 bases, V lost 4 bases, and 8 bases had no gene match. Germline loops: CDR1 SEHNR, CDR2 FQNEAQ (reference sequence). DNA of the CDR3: TGTGCCAGCAGCTGGGAAGGACAGGGAAACACAGATACGCAGTATTTT. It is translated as CASSWEGQGNTDTQYF.

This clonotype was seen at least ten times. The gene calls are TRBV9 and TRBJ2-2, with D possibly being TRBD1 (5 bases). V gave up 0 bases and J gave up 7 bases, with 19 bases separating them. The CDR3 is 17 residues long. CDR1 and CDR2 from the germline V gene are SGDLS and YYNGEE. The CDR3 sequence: CASSVGPGRGQGGELFF. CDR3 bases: TGTGCCAGCAGCGTAGGCCCGGGTAGGGGCCAAGGCGGGGAGCTGTTTTTT.

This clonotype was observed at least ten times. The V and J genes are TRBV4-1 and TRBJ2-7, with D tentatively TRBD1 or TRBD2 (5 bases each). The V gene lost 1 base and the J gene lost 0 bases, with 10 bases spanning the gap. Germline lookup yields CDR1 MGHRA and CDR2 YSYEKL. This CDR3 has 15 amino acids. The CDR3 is CASSQGGTGSYEQYF. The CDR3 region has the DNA TGCGCCAGCAGCCAAGGGGGGACGGGCTCCTACGAGCAGTACTTC.

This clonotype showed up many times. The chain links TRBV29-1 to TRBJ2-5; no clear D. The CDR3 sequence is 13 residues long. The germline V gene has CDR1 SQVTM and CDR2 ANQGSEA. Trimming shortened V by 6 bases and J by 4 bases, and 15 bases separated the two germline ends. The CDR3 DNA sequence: TGCAGCGTGGGGAACGGGCAGATAGAGACCCAGTACTTC. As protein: CSVGNGQIETQYF.

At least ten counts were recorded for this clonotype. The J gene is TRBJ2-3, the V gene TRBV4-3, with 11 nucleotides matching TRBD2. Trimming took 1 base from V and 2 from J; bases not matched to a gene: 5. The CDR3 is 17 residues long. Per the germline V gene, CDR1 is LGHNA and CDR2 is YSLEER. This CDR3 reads CASSQADSGRATDTQYF. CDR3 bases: TGCGCCAGCAGCCAAGCGGATAGCGGGAGGGCCACAGATACGCAGTATTTT.

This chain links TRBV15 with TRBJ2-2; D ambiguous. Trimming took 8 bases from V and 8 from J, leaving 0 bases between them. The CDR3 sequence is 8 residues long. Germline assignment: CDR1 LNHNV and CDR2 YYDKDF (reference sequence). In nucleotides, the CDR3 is TGTGCCACCGGGGAGCTGTTTTTT. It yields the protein CATGELFF.